This entry is about one T cell receptor (beta chain). This CDR3 spans 11 amino acids. Trimming took off 6 bases at V and 5 bases at J, with 7 bases between the two ends. CDR1 is MDHEN, CDR2 SYDVKM, per germline. This entry comes from a study of blood T cell repertoires in COVID-19. Study-wide context: Sources were T cells, B-cell-depleted T cells, or PBMCs; the material itself was cDNA or gDNA.

Here immunoSEQ multiplex PCR was the method, and the copy in TCRdb shows in-frame clones only, minus some. The repertoire consists of around 63,000 clones, with approximately 80% occurring once and the leading ten covering more than 5.5%. The TCR was taken from a man aged 55 to 70 with acute or convalescent COVID-19. The rearrangement joins TRBV28 to TRBJ1-2; a possible D gene is TRBD1 (6 bases). Sequenced: peripheral blood. CDR3 amino acids: CASRQGYGYTF. The CDR3 region has the DNA TGTGCCAGCAGACAGGGTTATGGCTACACCTTC.